These 17 T cell receptor beta chains were all obtained from the same sample, sequenced in a study of blood T cell repertoires in COVID-19 (TCRdb year 2020). The library came from the immunoSEQ multiplex PCR assay. TCRdb stores this immuneACCESS table with in-frame sequences only. Part of the clones is absent; in the studies checked, under half of the shortfall reflects unresolved V genes, and no reason is known for the rest. The sample data list 260,000 or so clones, and roughly 90% of these were observed just once. Together, the top ten hold around 2.6% of the sample. Material for sequencing was PBMCs or T cells enriched from blood (not recorded which). The receptor source for this set is a woman in her twenties or thirties with acute COVID-19.

This sequence joins TRBV5-4 and TRBJ1-2, with TRBD1 identical over 12 bases. Germline CDR1 reads SGHNT; CDR2 reads YYREEE (reference sequence). The J segment lost 6 bases and the V segment lost 5 bases, leaving 8 bases of the junction unmatched. The CDR3 extends over 15 amino acids. The chain's CDR3 is CASSLGTGGVDGYTF. CDR3 DNA: TGTGCCAGCAGTCTTGGGACAGGGGGCGTGGATGGCTACACCTTC.

The rearrangement joins TRBV6-5 to TRBJ1-1; a possible D gene is TRBD1 (5 bases). V lost 8 bases and J lost 6, with 19 bases in between. The CDR3 has 14 residues. The V gene's germline CDR1 is MNHEY and CDR2 SVGAGI. CDR3 protein: CASAPGREFAEAFF. As DNA, the CDR3 is TGTGCCAGCGCTCCGGGCAGGGAATTCGCTGAAGCTTTCTTT.

In the case of this clone: The same CDR3 also results from other DNA sequences found in this sample. The chain has TRBV5-1 and TRBJ2-5; a weak D match, TRBD1 (6 bases). V lost 4 bases, J lost 1 base, and 11 bases lay in between. This CDR3 comprises 14 residues. Germline V gene lookup returns CDR1 SGHRS and CDR2 YFSETQ. The CDR3 sequence: CASSTGQSQETQYF. The CDR3 DNA reads TGCGCCAGCAGCACCGGACAGTCCCAAGAGACCCAGTACTTC.

This rearrangement joins TRBV5-6 to TRBJ1-1; the D gene is possibly TRBD1 (5 bases). The CDR3 runs to 13 residues. Trimming took 3 bases from V and 3 from J, leaving 9 bases between them. Germline V gene data show CDR1 as SGHDT and CDR2 as YYEEEE. The CDR3 DNA reads TGTGCCAGCAGCTGGGGCTGGGACACTGAAGCTTTCTTT. Translated: CASSWGWDTEAFF.

The V call is TRBV29-1, the J call TRBJ2-3; a possible D gene is TRBD2 (6 bases). The CDR3 runs 14 residues. Trimming took 1 base from V and 2 from J, leaving 10 bases between them. Per germline, CDR1 SQVTM and CDR2 ANQGSEA. The CDR3 loop reads CSVEAGGNTDTQYF. CDR3 DNA: TGCAGCGTTGAAGCTGGGGGGAACACAGATACGCAGTATTTT.

The chain employs TRBV12-3 or TRBV12-4 and TRBJ2-3; D is unresolved. Trimming took 5 bases from V and 5 from J, leaving 8 bases between them. This CDR3 comprises 12 residues. CDR3 bases: TGTGCCAGCAGTCCCCAGGAAGATACGCAGTATTTT. The encoded protein is CASSPQEDTQYF.

The chain uses TRBV30 and TRBJ1-1; possibly TRBD1 for D (6 bases). This CDR3 is built from 13 residues. Germline V gene lookup returns CDR1 GTSNPN and CDR2 SVGIG (reference sequence). Trimming pared 5 bases from V and 10 bases from J, leaving 20 bases between. CDR3 nucleotides: TGTGCCTGGGAAGGGGGGGGCTTCCCAGGAGCTTTCTTT. Amino acids: CAWEGGGFPGAFF.

The rearrangement links TRBV25-1 to TRBJ2-5; 9 bases match TRBD2. V lost 2 bases to trimming and J lost 2 bases; unmatched junction nucleotides: 12. The CDR3 contains 18 residues. Germline V lookup: CDR1 MGHDK, CDR2 SYGVNS. This CDR3 is CASSEPKFGAGGQETQYF. DNA of the CDR3: TGTGCCAGCAGTGAACCCAAATTTGGAGCGGGGGGACAAGAGACCCAGTACTTC.

The chain couples TRBV6-5 to TRBJ1-1; TRBD1 is a possible D gene (5 bases). CDR1 MNHEY and CDR2 SVGAGI come from the germline V gene. V shed 7 bases and J shed 1 base, with 13 bases lying between them. The CDR3 totals 14 residues. This chain's CDR3 is CASIRIGENTEAFF. Here the CDR3 DNA reads TGTGCCAGCATTCGAATAGGGGAGAACACTGAAGCTTTCTTT.

This clone was detected only once. The CDR3 DNA follows: TGTGCCAGCAGCCAAGGGGTTCAGGGCCTTCAGCCCCAGCATTTT. It specifies CASSQGVQGLQPQHF. The rearrangement links TRBV4-2 to TRBJ1-5, with D perhaps TRBD1 (5 bases). V was clipped by 1 base and J by 6 bases, with 13 bases between them. CDR3 length: 15 amino acids. Germline V gene sequence: CDR1 LGHNA, CDR2 YNFKEQ.

This clone turned up a few times. The J gene is TRBJ1-1, the V gene TRBV30; weak D call: TRBD1 (5 bases). V was pared by 4 bases and J by 4 bases, with 13 bases between. The CDR3 has 13 amino acids. Germline assignment: CDR1 GTSNPN and CDR2 SVGIG (reference sequence). The CDR3 is CAWILAGGTEAFF. In nucleotides, the CDR3 is TGTGCCTGGATTCTGGCGGGGGGCACTGAAGCTTTCTTT.

This chain links TRBV7-9 with TRBJ1-6; D is possibly TRBD1 (6 bases). Trimming cost V 1 base and J 0 bases, with 10 bases left between them. The germline V gene has CDR1 SEHNR and CDR2 FQNEAQ (reference sequence). CDR3 length: 17 residues. Here the CDR3 reads CASSLVGGASYNSPLHF. CDR3 nucleotide sequence: TGTGCCAGCAGCTTAGTTGGGGGGGCCTCCTATAATTCACCCCTCCACTTT.

The rearrangement links TRBV6-2 or TRBV6-3 to TRBJ1-1; D not resolved. Germline CDR1 reads MNHEY; CDR2 reads SVGEGT. The CDR3 runs 13 residues. V was clipped by 2 bases and J by 1 base, with 5 bases between them. CDR3 sequence (DNA): TGTGCCAGCAGTTACGCGGGGAACACTGAAGCTTTCTTT. Protein sequence: CASSYAGNTEAFF.

The chain is built from TRBV27 and TRBJ1-2; D uncertain. Trimming removed 4 bases from V and 7 bases from J, with 31 bases in between. This CDR3 region has 19 residues. Germline CDR1 is MNHEY and CDR2 is SMNVEV (reference sequence). The CDR3 loop is CASSSLRRRPRFEEVGYTF. The CDR3 nucleotides are TGTGCCAGCAGTTCCCTCCGGAGACGGCCCCGCTTTGAGGAGGTTGGCTACACCTTC.

The chain recombines TRBV5-5 with TRBJ2-7, with 9 bases aligning to TRBD1. The V and J ends lost 7 bases and 1 base, in that order; junction bases with no gene match: 6. This CDR3 is built from 14 residues. Germline V gives CDR1 SGHKS, CDR2 YYEKEE (reference sequence). CDR3 residues: CASSAGTGSYEQYF. The CDR3 DNA is TGTGCCAGCTCCGCCGGGACAGGGTCCTACGAGCAGTACTTC.

This rearrangement joins TRBV5-1 to TRBJ1-4; D gene ambiguous. The CDR3 totals 13 residues. Trimming took off 3 bases at V and 8 bases at J, with 11 bases between the two ends. Germline CDR1 reads SGHRS; CDR2 reads YFSETQ. CDR3 DNA sequence: TGCGCCAGCAGCTGGGAGACACGGGAAAAACTGTTTTTT. Residues: CASSWETREKLFF. The full variable domain, rest sourced from reference TRBV5-1 and TRBJ1-4, is KAGVTQTPRYLIKTRGQQVTLSCSPISGHRSVSWYQQTPGQGLQFLFEYFSETQRNKGNFPGRFSGRQFSNSRSEMNVSTLELGDSALYLCASSWETREKLFFGSGTQLSVL.

This chain links TRBV18 with TRBJ2-2, with 9 bases matching TRBD1. CDR3 length: 15 residues. Germline V CDR1 and CDR2: KGHSH, LQKENI. Trimming took 6 bases from V and 2 from J; bases not matched to a gene: 4. The CDR3 nucleotides are TGTGCCAGCTCGCGGGACAGGGAAAACACCGGGGAGCTGTTTTTT. Protein sequence: CASSRDRENTGELFF.